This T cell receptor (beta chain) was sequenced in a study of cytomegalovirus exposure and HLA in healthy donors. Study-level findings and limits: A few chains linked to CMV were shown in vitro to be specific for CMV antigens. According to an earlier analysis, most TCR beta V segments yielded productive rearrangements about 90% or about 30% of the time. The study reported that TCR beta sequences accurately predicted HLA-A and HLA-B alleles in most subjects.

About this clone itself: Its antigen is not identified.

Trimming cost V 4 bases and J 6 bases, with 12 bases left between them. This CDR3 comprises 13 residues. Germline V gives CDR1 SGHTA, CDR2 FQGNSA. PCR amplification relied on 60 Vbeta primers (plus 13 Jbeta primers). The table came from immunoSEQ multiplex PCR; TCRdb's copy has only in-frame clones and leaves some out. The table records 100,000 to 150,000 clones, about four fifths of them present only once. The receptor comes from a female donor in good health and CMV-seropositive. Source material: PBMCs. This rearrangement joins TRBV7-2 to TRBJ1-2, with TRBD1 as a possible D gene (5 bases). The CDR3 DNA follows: TGTGCCAGCAGCTGGGCACCACAGGATGGCTACACCTTC. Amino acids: CASSWAPQDGYTF.